This TCR beta chain appears in the sequencing data of a study of type 1 and type 2 diabetes patients. As for this clonotype: Its antigen is currently unknown. A junction boundary mismatches the germline segment, possibly from a read error.

Genomic DNA was the PCR template. The TCR beta CDR3 region was amplified using 30 forward and 13 reverse primers. Each CDR3 protein gets one entry after TCRdb re-called the multiplex PCR reads with MiXCR. The sample holds 250,000 or so distinct CDR3 sequences, roughly 50% seen once. Each diabetic donor fulfilled classification criteria for either type 1 or type 2. This CDR3 contains 16 residues. CDR1 is SNHLY, CDR2 FYNNEI, per germline. Study-wide findings and caveats: Type 1 diabetes repertoires were significantly less diverse than type 2 diabetes ones. Some expanded clones seen only in T1D might occur in additional T2D or control samples. Between type 2 diabetes and control samples, V and J usage averaged around 0.97 correlation.

V and J are TRBV2 and TRBJ2-7; D is possibly TRBD1 (7 bases). The source material was peripheral blood mononuclear cells (PBMCs). This TCR derives from a man aged 18 to 30 with type 2 diabetes. The CDR3 is CAISQGRTGDSYEQYF. CDR3 sequence (DNA): TGTGCCATCAGTCAAGGGAGGACAGGCGATTCCTACGAGCAGTACTTC.